This entry concerns a single TCR beta chain. Antigen specificity is unknown. 60 Vbeta and 13 Jbeta primers were used in PCR. In the original workflow: The authors later counted some 76 million unique TCR beta chains, some 10 million of them shared. Method: immunoSEQ multiplex PCR; TCRdb's copy keeps in-frame clones and lacks some. V and J calls and clone size follow that table, whereas D and trimming were derived from the DNA. Of fewer than 100,000 clones listed, approximately 78% are singletons. Trimming took 0 bases from V and 0 from J; bases not matched to a gene: 19. CDR3 size: 20 residues. CDR1 SQVTM and CDR2 ANQGSEA come from the germline V gene. This sample is drawn from a study of cytomegalovirus exposure and HLA in healthy donors. Study outcomes and limitations: Researchers catalogued about 150 TCR beta chains as cytomegalovirus-associated. An observed cluster of highly shared sequence variants was recorded as a likely sequencing artifact. A missense variant in DCLRE1C was later tied to TCR beta V- and J-gene trimming.

Input material: PBMCs. The TCR was taken from a woman in her fifties or sixties in good health and CMV-seronegative. This rearrangement joins TRBV29-1 to TRBJ1-2, with TRBD1 matching over 7 bases. CDR3 sequence reads: CSVEDWPRPGQMRANYGYTF. The CDR3 nucleotides read TGCAGCGTTGAAGATTGGCCCCGCCCGGGACAGATGAGAGCTAACTATGGCTACACCTTC.